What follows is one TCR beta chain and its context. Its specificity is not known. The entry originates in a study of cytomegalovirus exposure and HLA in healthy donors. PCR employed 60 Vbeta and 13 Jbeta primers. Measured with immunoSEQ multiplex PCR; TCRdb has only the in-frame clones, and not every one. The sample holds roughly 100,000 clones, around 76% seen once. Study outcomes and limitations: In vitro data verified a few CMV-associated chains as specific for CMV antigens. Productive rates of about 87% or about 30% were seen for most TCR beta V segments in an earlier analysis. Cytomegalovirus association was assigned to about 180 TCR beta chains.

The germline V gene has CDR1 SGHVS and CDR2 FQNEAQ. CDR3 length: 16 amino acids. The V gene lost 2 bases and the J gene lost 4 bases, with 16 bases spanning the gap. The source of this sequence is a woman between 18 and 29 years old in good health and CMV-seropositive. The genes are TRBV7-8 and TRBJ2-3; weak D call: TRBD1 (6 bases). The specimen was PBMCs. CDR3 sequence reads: CASSLLSRGTSDTQYF. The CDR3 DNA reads TGTGCCAGCAGCTTACTTTCAAGGGGGACCTCAGATACGCAGTATTTT.